This T cell receptor (beta chain) was sequenced for a study of identical twins. Broader study findings: Insertions were reduced in abundant cord blood beta clonotypes but not in memory repertoires. Where out-of-frame alpha sequences were twin-shared, they showed excess low generation probability. A cross-sectional statistical analysis, not follow-up of the same donors, supported the conclusions. It was possible that invariant MAIT and iNKT cells partly confounded the zero-insertion analyses.

Each CDR3 protein is one row after TCRdb ran MiXCR on the 5' RACE reads. The profile shows approximately 260,000 distinct CDR3 sequences, approximately 8.6% of them singletons. This clonotype has more than one count but fewer than ten. The target antigen is unknown. The CDR3 covers 16 residues. V was cut by 0 bases and J by 2 bases, with 8 bases left in between. Germline values: CDR1 LNHNV, CDR2 YYDKDF (reference sequence). These same records also appear under a second study, on yellow fever vaccine responses in identical twins.

The sample taken for sequencing was CD8+ T cells sorted from blood. This rearrangement joins TRBV15 to TRBJ2-6; no definite D call. This sequence originates from a woman aged 18-29 years in good health. The CDR3 spells CATSRDRQTGANVLTF. CDR3 DNA: TGTGCCACCAGCAGAGATCGGCAGACTGGGGCCAACGTCCTGACTTTC.